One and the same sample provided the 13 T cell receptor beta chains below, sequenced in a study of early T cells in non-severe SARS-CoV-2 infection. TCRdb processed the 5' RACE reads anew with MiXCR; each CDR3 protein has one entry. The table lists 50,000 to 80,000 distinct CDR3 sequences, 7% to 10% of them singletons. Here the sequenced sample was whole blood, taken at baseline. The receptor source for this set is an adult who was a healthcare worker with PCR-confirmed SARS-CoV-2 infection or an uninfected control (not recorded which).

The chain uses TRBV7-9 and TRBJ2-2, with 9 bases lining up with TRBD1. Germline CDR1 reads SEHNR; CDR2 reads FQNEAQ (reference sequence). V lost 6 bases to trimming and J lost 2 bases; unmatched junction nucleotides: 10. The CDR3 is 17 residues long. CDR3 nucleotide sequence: TGTGCCAGCAGAGGGACAGGGAAGATCGGTAACACCGGGGAGCTGTTTTTT. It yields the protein CASRGTGKIGNTGELFF.

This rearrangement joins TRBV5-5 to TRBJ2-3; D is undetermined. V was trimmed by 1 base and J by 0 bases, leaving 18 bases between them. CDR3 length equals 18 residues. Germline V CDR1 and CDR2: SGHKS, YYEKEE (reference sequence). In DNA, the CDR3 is TGTGCCAGCAGCTTGCCCTCCGGCAGCCGCCTTAGCACAGATACGCAGTATTTT. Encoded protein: CASSLPSGSRLSTDTQYF. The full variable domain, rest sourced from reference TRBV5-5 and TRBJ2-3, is DAGVTQSPTHLIKTRGQQVTLRCSPISGHKSVSWYQQVLGQGPQFIFQYYEKEERGRGNFPDRFSARQFPNYSSELNVNALLLGDSALYLCASSLPSGSRLSTDTQYFGPGTRLTVL.

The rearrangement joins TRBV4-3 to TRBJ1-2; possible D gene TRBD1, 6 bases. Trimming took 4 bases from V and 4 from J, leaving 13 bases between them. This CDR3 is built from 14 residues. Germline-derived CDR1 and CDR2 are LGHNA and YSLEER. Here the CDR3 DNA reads TGCGCCAGCAGCCGGACGGGACACTCCTATGGCTACACCTTC. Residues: CASSRTGHSYGYTF.

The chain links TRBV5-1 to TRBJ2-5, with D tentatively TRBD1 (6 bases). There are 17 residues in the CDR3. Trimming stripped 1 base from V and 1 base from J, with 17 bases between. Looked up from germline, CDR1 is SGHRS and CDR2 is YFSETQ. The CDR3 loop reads CASSLPRTQGIQETQYF. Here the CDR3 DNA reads TGCGCCAGCAGCTTGCCTCGAACCCAGGGGATCCAAGAGACCCAGTACTTC.

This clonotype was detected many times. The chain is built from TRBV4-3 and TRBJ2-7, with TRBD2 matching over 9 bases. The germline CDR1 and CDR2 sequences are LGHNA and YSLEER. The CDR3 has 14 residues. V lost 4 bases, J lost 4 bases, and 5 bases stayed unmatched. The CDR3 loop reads CASSRSGSDYEQYF. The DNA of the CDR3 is TGCGCCAGCAGCCGTAGCGGGAGTGATTACGAGCAGTACTTC.

The CDR3 here is CASSLGTGGAFEQFF. CDR3 nucleotides: TGTGCCAGCAGTTTAGGGACTGGTGGGGCGTTTGAGCAGTTCTTC. This chain links TRBV12-3 or TRBV12-4 with TRBJ2-1, with D perhaps given as TRBD1 or TRBD2 (5 bases each). Trimming pared 1 base from V and 9 bases from J, leaving 16 bases between. The CDR3 runs to 15 residues.

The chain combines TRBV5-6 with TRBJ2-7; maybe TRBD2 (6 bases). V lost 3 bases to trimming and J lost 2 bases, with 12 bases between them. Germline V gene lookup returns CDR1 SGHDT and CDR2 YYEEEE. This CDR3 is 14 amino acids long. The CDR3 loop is CASSSAGRTYEQYF. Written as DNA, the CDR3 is TGTGCCAGCAGCTCGGCGGGGCGCACCTACGAGCAGTACTTC.

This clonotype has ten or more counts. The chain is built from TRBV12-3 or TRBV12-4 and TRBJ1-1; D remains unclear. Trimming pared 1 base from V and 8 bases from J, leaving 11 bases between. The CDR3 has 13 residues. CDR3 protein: CASSLGGLREAFF. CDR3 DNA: TGTGCCAGCAGTTTAGGAGGGCTTCGGGAAGCTTTCTTT.

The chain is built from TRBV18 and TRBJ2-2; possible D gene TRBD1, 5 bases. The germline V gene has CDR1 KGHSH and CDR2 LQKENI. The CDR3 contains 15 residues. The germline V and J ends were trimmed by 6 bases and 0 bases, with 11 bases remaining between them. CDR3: CASSQTGANTGELFF. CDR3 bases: TGTGCCAGCTCCCAAACAGGCGCGAACACCGGGGAGCTGTTTTTT. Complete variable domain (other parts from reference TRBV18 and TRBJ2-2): NAGVMQNPRHLVRRRGQEARLRCSPMKGHSHVYWYRQLPEEGLKFMVYLQKENIIDESGMPKERFSAEFPKEGPSILRIQQVVRGDSAAYFCASSQTGANTGELFFGEGSRLTVL.

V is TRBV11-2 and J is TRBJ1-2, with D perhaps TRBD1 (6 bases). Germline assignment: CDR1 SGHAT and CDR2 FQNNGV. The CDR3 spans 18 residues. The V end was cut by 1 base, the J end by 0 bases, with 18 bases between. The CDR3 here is CASSLVEQGNPSNYGYTF. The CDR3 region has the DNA TGTGCCAGCAGCTTAGTCGAACAGGGTAATCCTTCTAACTATGGCTACACCTTC.

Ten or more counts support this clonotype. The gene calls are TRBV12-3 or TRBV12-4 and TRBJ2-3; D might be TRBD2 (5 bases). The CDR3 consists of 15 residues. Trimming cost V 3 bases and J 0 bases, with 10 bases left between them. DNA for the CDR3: TGTGCCAGCAGTTTGTCGGGCGGGAGCACAGATACGCAGTATTTT. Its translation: CASSLSGGSTDTQYF.

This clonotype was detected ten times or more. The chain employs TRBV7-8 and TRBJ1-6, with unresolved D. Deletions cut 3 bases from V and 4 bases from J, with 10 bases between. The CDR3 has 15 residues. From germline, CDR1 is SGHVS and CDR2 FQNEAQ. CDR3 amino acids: CASSFVGSYNSPLHF. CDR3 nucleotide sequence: TGTGCCAGCAGCTTTGTGGGGAGTTATAATTCACCCCTCCACTTT.

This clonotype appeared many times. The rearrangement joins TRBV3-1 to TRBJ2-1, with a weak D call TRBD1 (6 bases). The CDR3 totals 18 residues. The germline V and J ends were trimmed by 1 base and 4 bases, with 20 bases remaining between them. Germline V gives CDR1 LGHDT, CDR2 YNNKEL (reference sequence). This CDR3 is CASSQGGSGQRIYNEQFF. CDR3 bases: TGTGCCAGCAGCCAAGGTGGAAGCGGACAGCGAATTTACAATGAGCAGTTCTTC.